The T cell receptor (beta chain) described here comes from a study of identical twins. Overall study results and limits: Models predicted less out-of-frame TCR alpha sharing in monozygotic twins than was found. Carriage of fewer insertions was seen in abundant cord blood beta clonotypes, whereas memory repertoires showed none.

This clonotype was picked up one time. The antigen remains undetermined. Template switching introduced a universal primer site, and the cDNA bore unique molecular identifiers. TCRdb called the 5' RACE reads again in MiXCR, with one record for every CDR3 protein. Of about 810,000 distinct CDR3 sequences listed, around 12% were seen once; the top ten hold around 1.5%. These records were also assigned to another study, of yellow fever vaccine responses in identical twins.

The sequencing input was PBMCs. The clonotype comes from a woman aged 18-29 years in good health.

CDR3 region: CASTDGPPSGANVLTF. For the CDR3, the DNA is TGTGCCAGCACGGACGGACCCCCATCTGGGGCCAACGTCCTGACTTTC. This chain uses TRBV28 with TRBJ2-6; D unclear. Germline loops: CDR1 MDHEN, CDR2 SYDVKM. The CDR3 contains 16 residues. The V end lost 7 bases, the J end lost 1 base, and 14 bases lay between the germline ends.